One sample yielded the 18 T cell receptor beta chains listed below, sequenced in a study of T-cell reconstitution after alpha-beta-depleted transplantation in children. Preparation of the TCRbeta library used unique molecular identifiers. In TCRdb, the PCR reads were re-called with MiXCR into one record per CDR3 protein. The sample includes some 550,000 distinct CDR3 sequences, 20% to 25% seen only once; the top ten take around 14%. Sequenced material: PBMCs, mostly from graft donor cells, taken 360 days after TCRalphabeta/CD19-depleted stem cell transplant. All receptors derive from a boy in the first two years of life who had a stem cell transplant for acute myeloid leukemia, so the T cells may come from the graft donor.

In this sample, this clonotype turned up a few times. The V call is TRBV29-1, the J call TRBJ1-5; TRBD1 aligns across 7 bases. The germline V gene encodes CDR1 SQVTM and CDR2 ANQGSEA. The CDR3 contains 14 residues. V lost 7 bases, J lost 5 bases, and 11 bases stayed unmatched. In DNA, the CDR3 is TGCAGCGCCACGGGACAGCAATACCATCAGCCCCAGCATTTT. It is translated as CSATGQQYHQPQHF.

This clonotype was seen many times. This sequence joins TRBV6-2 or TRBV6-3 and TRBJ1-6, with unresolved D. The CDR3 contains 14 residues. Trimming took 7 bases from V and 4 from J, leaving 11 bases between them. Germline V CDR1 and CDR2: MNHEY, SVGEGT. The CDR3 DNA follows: TGTGCCAGCACCCGGACGGAGTATAATTCACCCCTCCACTTT. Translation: CASTRTEYNSPLHF.

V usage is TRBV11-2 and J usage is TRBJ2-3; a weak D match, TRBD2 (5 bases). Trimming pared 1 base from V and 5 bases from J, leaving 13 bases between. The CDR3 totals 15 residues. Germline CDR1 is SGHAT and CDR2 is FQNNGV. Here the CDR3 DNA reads TGTGCCAGCAGCTTAGCCCCCGGAGGCGGAGATACGCAGTATTTT. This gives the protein CASSLAPGGGDTQYF. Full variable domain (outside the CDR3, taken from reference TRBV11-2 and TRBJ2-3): EAGVAQSPRYKIIEKRQSVAFWCNPISGHATLYWYQQILGQGPKLLIQFQNNGVVDDSQLPKDRFSAERLKGVDSTLKIQPAKLEDSAVYLCASSLAPGGGDTQYFGPGTRLTVL.

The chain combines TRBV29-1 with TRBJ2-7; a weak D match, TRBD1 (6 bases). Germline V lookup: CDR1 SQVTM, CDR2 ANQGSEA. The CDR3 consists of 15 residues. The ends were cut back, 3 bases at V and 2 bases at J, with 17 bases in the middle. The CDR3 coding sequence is TGCAGCGTTGAGGGGACAAAGGGAAGAGCCTACGAGCAGTACTTC. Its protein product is CSVEGTKGRAYEQYF.

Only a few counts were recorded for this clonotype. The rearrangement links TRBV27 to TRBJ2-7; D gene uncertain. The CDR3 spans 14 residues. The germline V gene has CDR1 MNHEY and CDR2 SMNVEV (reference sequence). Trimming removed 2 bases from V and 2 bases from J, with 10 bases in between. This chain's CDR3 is CASSLGPGPYEQYF. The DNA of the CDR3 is TGTGCCAGCAGTTTAGGGCCGGGCCCCTACGAGCAGTACTTC.

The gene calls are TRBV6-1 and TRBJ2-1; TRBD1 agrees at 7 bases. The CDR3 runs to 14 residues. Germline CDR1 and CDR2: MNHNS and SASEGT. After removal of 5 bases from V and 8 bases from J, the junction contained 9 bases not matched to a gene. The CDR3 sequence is CASSQNRGRDEQFF. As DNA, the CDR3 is TGTGCCAGCAGTCAAAACAGGGGTAGGGATGAGCAGTTCTTC.

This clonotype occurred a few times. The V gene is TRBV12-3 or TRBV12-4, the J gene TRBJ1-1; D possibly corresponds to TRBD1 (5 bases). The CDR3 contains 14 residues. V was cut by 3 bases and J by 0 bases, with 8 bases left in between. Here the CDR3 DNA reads TGTGCCAGCAGTTTCGAGGGGTTGAACACTGAAGCTTTCTTT. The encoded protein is CASSFEGLNTEAFF.

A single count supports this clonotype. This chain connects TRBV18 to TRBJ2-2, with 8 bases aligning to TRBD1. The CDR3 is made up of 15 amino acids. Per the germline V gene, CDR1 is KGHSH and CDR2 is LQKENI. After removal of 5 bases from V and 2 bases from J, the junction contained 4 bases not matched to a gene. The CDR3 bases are TGTGCCAGCTCAGCAGGGACAGGCAACACCGGGGAGCTGTTTTTT. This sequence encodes CASSAGTGNTGELFF.

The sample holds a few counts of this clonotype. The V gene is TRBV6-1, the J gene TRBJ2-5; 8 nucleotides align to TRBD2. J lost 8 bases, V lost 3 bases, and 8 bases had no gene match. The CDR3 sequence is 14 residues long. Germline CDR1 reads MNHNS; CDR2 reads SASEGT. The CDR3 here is CASSERGVKRTQYF. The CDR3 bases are TGTGCCAGCAGTGAGCGGGGGGTAAAGAGAACCCAGTACTTC.

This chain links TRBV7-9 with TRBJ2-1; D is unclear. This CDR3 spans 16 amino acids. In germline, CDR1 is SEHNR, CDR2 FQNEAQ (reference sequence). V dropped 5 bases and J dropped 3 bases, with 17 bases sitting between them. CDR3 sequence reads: CASSRLAAAIYNEQFF. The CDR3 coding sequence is TGTGCCAGCAGCCGCTTGGCAGCTGCTATCTACAATGAGCAGTTCTTC.

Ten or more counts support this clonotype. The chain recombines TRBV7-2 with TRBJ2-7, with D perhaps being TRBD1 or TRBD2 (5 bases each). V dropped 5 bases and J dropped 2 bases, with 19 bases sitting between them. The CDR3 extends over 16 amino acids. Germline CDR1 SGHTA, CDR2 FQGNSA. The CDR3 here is CASSPLPGADTYEQYF. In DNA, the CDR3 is TGTGCCAGCAGCCCACTCCCCGGGGCGGATACCTACGAGCAGTACTTC.

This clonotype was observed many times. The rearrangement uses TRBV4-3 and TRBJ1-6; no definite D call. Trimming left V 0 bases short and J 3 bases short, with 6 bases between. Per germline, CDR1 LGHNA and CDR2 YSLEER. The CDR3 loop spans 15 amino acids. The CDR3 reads CASSQEVRYNSPLHF. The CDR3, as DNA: TGCGCCAGCAGCCAAGAAGTCCGCTATAATTCACCCCTCCACTTT.

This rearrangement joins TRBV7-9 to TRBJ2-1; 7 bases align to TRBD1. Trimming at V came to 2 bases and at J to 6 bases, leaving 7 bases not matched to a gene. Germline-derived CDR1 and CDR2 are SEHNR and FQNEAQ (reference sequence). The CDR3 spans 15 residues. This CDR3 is CASSLFVTGFNEQFF. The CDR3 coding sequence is TGTGCCAGCAGCTTATTCGTGACAGGGTTCAATGAGCAGTTCTTC.

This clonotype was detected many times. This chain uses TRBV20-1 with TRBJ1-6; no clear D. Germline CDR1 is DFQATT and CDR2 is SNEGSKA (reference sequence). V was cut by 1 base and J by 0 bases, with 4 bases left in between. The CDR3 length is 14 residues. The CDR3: CSARVSSYNSPLHF. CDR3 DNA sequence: TGCAGTGCTAGAGTTAGCTCCTATAATTCACCCCTCCACTTT.

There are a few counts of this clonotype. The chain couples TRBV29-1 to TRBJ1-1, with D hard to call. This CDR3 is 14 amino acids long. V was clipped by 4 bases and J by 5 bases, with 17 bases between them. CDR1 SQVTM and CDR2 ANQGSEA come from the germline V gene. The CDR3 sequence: CSVVTAGMRTEAFF. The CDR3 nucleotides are TGCAGCGTTGTAACGGCCGGGATGAGAACTGAAGCTTTCTTT.

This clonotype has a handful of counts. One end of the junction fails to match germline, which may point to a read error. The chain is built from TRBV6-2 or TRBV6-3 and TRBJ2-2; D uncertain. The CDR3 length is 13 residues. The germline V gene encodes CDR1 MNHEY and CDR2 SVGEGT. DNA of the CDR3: TGTGCCAGCAGTGACTCAGTGGCCGGGGAGCTGTTTTTT. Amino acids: CASSDSVAGELFF.

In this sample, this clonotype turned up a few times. DNA for the CDR3: TGTGCCAGCTCACCAGAGGTAGCCCGACACTTCTACAATGAGCAGTTCTTC. This sequence encodes CASSPEVARHFYNEQFF. The chain has TRBV18 and TRBJ2-1, with D hard to call. Germline-derived CDR1 and CDR2 are KGHSH and LQKENI. The CDR3 consists of 17 residues. V was pared by 2 bases and J by 3 bases, with 17 bases between.

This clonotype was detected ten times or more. CDR3 residues: CSAAHRGEKLFF. CDR3 coding DNA: TGCAGTGCTGCCCACAGGGGAGAAAAACTGTTTTTT. The gene calls are TRBV20-1 and TRBJ1-4; TRBD1 agrees at 7 bases. The CDR3 consists of 12 residues. CDR1 DFQATT and CDR2 SNEGSKA come from the germline V gene (reference sequence). V was pared by 5 bases and J by 8 bases, with 5 bases of the junction left unmatched.